This T cell receptor (beta chain) was identified in a study of cytomegalovirus exposure and HLA in healthy donors (dated by TCRdb to 2017 to 2019). Study-wide context: According to a later analysis, the approximately 120 validation repertoires were produced on the same platform as the roughly 720 repertoires of the first cohort. High-throughput TCR immunosequencing, statistical association of individual TCRs with disease status, and machine learning were combined to predict cytomegalovirus infection status. The aim of the study was to test whether cataloging public T cell receptors could identify signatures of past pathogen exposure. Along with the roughly 700-subject first cohort, a separate validation cohort of over a hundred different subjects was used. Overall results and qualifications from the work: The study listed 150 to 200 TCR beta chains as associated with cytomegalovirus. The validation cohort had no HLA typing available for a later analysis, so co-occurrence within that cohort was assessed over all 130 or so repertoires. The authors suggested that the approach could potentially be generalized to other disease states and immunological phenotypes. Cytomegalovirus status was reported to be diagnosed by the classifier with high specificity and sensitivity in both the original and validation cohorts. In a later analysis, TCRs clustered in the first cohort were found to also tend to co-occur in the roughly 110 validation repertoires, with over 90% of cluster scores above 0. While some public TCRs were present in many individuals, most TCR sequences turned up only very rarely across donors. In vitro tests confirmed that a few of the cytomegalovirus-associated TCR beta chains recognize cytomegalovirus antigens.

Library prep was done by the immunoSEQ multiplex PCR assay. Per the authors' processing: A statistical classification framework was built to diagnose cytomegalovirus status from the catalog of TCR beta chain sequences. This immuneACCESS table, as held by TCRdb, lists in-frame sequences with V and J called but not all clones. Of the missing ones, under half trace to an unresolved V gene in checked studies; the others have no known cause. Clone size and V and J calls were adopted from that table, with D and trimming inferred from the DNA. For this sample the table gives some 340,000 clones, of which roughly 90% were detected only once. Of the sample, 1% to 1.5% is held by the ten largest clones. Only a few counts were recorded for this clone. Its antigen remains unidentified. There are no base qualities to consult, and no much larger clone falls within one base. Donors formed part of the validation cohort, which comprised 120 subjects and was distinct from the first cohort of under 800 subjects.

The germline V gene (reference sequence) yields SGHNT for CDR1 and YYREEE for CDR2. V is cut back by 3 bases and J by 3 bases, with 3 bases in the junction unmatched. From its cysteine to its phenylalanine, the CDR3 spans 13 amino acids. The CDR3 DNA has 39 bases and is translated from base 1. The receptor comes from a woman aged 25 to 39 in good health and CMV-seropositive. Sequenced material: PBMCs. Recombination connected TRBV5-4 to TRBJ2-7; the central 7 bases match TRBD1. Here is the DNA: TGTGCCAGCAGCTCCGGACAGGACTACGAGCAGTACTTC. Its protein product is CASSSGQDYEQYF.